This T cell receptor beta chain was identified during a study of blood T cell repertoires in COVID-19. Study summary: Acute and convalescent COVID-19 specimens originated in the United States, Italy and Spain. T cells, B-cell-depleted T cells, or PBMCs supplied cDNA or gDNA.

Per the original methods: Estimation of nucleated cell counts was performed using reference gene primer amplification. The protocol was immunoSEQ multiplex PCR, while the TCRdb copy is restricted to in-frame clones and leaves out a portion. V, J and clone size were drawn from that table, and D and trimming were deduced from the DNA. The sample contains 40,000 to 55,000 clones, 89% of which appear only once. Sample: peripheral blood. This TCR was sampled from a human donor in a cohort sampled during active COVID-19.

The CDR3 DNA sequence: TGTGCCAGCTCACCCTTGGGGAGCTCACAAGAGACCCAGTACTTC. Protein: CASSPLGSSQETQYF. This sequence joins TRBV18 and TRBJ2-5, with a possible D match to TRBD2 (5 bases). V gave up 3 bases and J gave up 2 bases, with 13 bases separating them. This CDR3 has 15 residues. Germline CDR1 reads KGHSH; CDR2 reads LQKENI. Together with reference TRBV18 and TRBJ2-5, the CDR3 gives the full variable domain: NAGVMQNPRHLVRRRGQEARLRCSPMKGHSHVYWYRQLPEEGLKFMVYLQKENIIDESGMPKERFSAEFPKEGPSILRIQQVVRGDSAAYFCASSPLGSSQETQYFGPGTRLLVL.